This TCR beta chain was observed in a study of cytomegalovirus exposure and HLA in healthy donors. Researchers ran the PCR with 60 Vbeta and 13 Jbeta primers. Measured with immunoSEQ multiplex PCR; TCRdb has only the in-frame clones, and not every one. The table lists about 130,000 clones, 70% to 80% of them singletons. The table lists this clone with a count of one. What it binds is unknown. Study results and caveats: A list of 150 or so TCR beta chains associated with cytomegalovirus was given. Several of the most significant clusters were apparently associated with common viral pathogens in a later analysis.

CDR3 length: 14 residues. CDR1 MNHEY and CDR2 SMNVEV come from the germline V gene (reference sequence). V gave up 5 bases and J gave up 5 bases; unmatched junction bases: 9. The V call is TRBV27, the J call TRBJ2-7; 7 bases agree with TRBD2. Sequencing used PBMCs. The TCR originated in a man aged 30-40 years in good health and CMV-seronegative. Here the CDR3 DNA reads TGTGCCAGCAGTCCCCCGGGACTACTCCACGAGCAGTACTTC. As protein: CASSPPGLLHEQYF.